The 17 T cell receptor beta chains below all came from one sample that was sequenced in a study of blood T cell repertoires in COVID-19. The repertoire was sequenced with immunoSEQ multiplex PCR; TCRdb's copy has only in-frame clones and lacks some. The table includes fewer than 350,000 clones, approximately 90% detected once. The material sequenced was peripheral blood. The receptors originated from a man under 40 with COVID-19, enrolled during active disease.

The V and J genes are TRBV29-1 and TRBJ2-1, with D perhaps TRBD1 (5 bases). The ends were cut back, 6 bases at V and 5 bases at J, with 14 bases in the middle. The CDR3 is made up of 13 amino acids. Germline-derived CDR1 and CDR2 are SQVTM and ANQGSEA. The CDR3 loop is CSVIPQGHNEQFF. CDR3 in DNA: TGCAGCGTCATCCCGCAGGGCCACAATGAGCAGTTCTTC.

This clone has a single count. J is TRBJ1-1 and V is TRBV20-1, with unresolved D. Trimming stripped 7 bases from V and 5 bases from J, with 11 bases between. CDR3 length: 11 amino acids. Germline V gives CDR1 DFQATT, CDR2 SNEGSKA (reference sequence). The CDR3 region is CSGSAGTEAFF. CDR3 coding DNA: TGCAGTGGAAGTGCGGGAACTGAAGCTTTCTTT.

The V call is TRBV6-1, the J call TRBJ2-2, with TRBD1 identical over 9 bases. The CDR3 totals 14 residues. V lost 1 base and J lost 6; bases outside the gene matches: 0. Germline values: CDR1 MNHNS, CDR2 SASEGT. The CDR3 DNA follows: TGTGCCAGCAGTGAAGGACAGGGGGCCGGGGAGCTGTTTTTT. The encoded protein is CASSEGQGAGELFF.

This clone was seen once. V gene TRBV5-5 combines with J gene TRBJ2-3; possible D gene TRBD2, 5 bases. Germline assignment: CDR1 SGHKS and CDR2 YYEKEE (reference sequence). There are 14 residues in the CDR3. V was shortened by 0 bases and J by 5 bases, with 10 bases between the two germline ends. CDR3: CASSLEPRGDTQYF. Written as DNA, the CDR3 is TGTGCCAGCAGCTTGGAACCCCGGGGAGATACGCAGTATTTT.

The chain links TRBV6-6 to TRBJ1-2, with D unresolved. This CDR3 comprises 14 residues. In germline, CDR1 is MNHNY, CDR2 SVGAGI (reference sequence). Trimming shortened V by 4 bases and J by 0 bases, and 9 bases separated the two germline ends. The CDR3 DNA sequence: TGTGCCAGCAGTTCGTCCCAGTCTAACTATGGCTACACCTTC. Amino acids: CASSSSQSNYGYTF.

The chain links TRBV18 to TRBJ1-1, with a weak D call TRBD1 (6 bases). Germline CDR1 is KGHSH and CDR2 is LQKENI. The germline V and J ends were trimmed by 1 base and 2 bases, with 14 bases remaining between them. The CDR3 spans 16 residues. This CDR3 is CASSPRNREGNTEAFF. The DNA of the CDR3 is TGTGCCAGCTCACCACGGAACAGGGAAGGTAACACTGAAGCTTTCTTT. Variable domain in full (rest from reference TRBV18 and TRBJ1-1): NAGVMQNPRHLVRRRGQEARLRCSPMKGHSHVYWYRQLPEEGLKFMVYLQKENIIDESGMPKERFSAEFPKEGPSILRIQQVVRGDSAAYFCASSPRNREGNTEAFFGQGTRLTVV.

J is TRBJ2-2 and V is TRBV5-1, with 9 nucleotides matching TRBD1. Germline CDR1 is SGHRS and CDR2 is YFSETQ. Unmatched junction bases numbered 6, after V lost 4 bases and J lost 5 bases. This CDR3 has 15 residues. In nucleotides, the CDR3 is TGCGCCAGCAGCGGGGGACAGGGAAGTACCGGGGAGCTGTTTTTT. This encodes CASSGGQGSTGELFF.

This clone was observed a few times. V is TRBV5-6 and J is TRBJ1-6; unclear D gene. CDR3 length: 11 residues. Trimming removed 2 bases from V and 9 bases from J, with 3 bases in between. Germline loops: CDR1 SGHDT, CDR2 YYEEEE. The CDR3 DNA reads TGTGCCAGCAGCTTCCGTTCACCCCTCCACTTT. Residues: CASSFRSPLHF.

The chain has TRBV2 and TRBJ2-4; 7 bases are a match to TRBD2. Per the germline V gene, CDR1 is SNHLY and CDR2 is FYNNEI. Trimming removed 7 bases from V and 12 bases from J; junction bases left unmatched: 15. This CDR3 comprises 14 residues. The CDR3 bases are TGTGCCAGCACGAAGTGGACTAGTGATACAGATCAGTACTTC. Amino acids: CASTKWTSDTDQYF.

V and J are TRBV25-1 and TRBJ2-7, with a possible D match to TRBD2 (5 bases). This CDR3 spans 15 amino acids. Per the germline V gene, CDR1 is MGHDK and CDR2 is SYGVNS. The V gene lost 3 bases and the J gene lost 2 bases, with 14 bases spanning the gap. In DNA form, the CDR3 reads TGTGCCAGCAGTGATGACCGCCTCGGGACCTACGAGCAGTACTTC. Encoded protein: CASSDDRLGTYEQYF.

The chain recombines TRBV14 with TRBJ1-1, with 11 positions matching TRBD1. V shed 3 bases and J 5 bases; nucleotides not matched to a gene: 5. The germline CDR1 and CDR2 sequences are SGHDN and FVKESK. CDR3 length equals 15 residues. The chain's CDR3 is CASSHGTGGRTEAFF. The CDR3 nucleotides are TGTGCCAGCAGCCACGGGACAGGGGGTCGGACTGAAGCTTTCTTT. Looking up the rest from reference TRBV14 and TRBJ1-1 gives the full variable domain: EAGVTQFPSHSVIEKGQTVTLRCDPISGHDNLYWYRRVMGKEIKFLLHFVKESKQDESGMPNNRFLAERTGGTYSTLKVQPAELEDSGVYFCASSHGTGGRTEAFFGQGTRLTVV.

The rearrangement links TRBV7-2 to TRBJ2-2; TRBD1 matches 10 bases. CDR3 size: 16 residues. Germline assignment: CDR1 SGHTA and CDR2 FQGNSA. Unmatched junction bases numbered 5, after V lost 1 base and J lost 6 bases. The CDR3 nucleotides are TGTGCCAGCAGCTTAGGACAGGGGGCAGGAGCCGGGGAGCTGTTTTTT. Translated: CASSLGQGAGAGELFF.

This chain joins TRBV19 and TRBJ2-1; 13 nucleotides agree with TRBD2. Germline V gene data show CDR1 as LNHDA and CDR2 as SQIVND (reference sequence). CDR3 length equals 17 residues. J was trimmed by 4 bases and V by 6 bases; bases with no gene match: 9. The CDR3 DNA is TGTGCCAGTAGCAGTTCCCAGGGACTAGCGGGGTACAATGAGCAGTTCTTC. Translating gives CASSSSQGLAGYNEQFF.

This sequence joins TRBV3-1 (or the pseudogene TRBV3-2) and TRBJ2-5; 7 bases line up with TRBD1. CDR1 and CDR2 from the germline V gene are LGHDT and YNNKEL (reference sequence). The trim removed 7 bases at V and 3 bases at J, leaving 11 bases unmatched. The CDR3 consists of 15 residues. CDR3 coding DNA: TGTGCCAGCAACCCAAGGGGCAGGGGGAAAGAGACCCAGTACTTC. As protein: CASNPRGRGKETQYF.

The chain employs TRBV19 and TRBJ2-7, with D possibly being TRBD1 (6 bases). The CDR3 is 15 residues long. The germline CDR1 and CDR2 sequences are LNHDA and SQIVND (reference sequence). The germline V and J ends were trimmed by 4 bases and 3 bases, with 16 bases remaining between them. Written as DNA, the CDR3 is TGTGCCAGTAGTAAGACAGGTCCGGGCCTCTACGAGCAGTACTTC. Amino acid sequence: CASSKTGPGLYEQYF.

The chain carries TRBV4-1 and TRBJ2-3, with 10 bases matching TRBD2. The CDR3 sequence is 16 residues long. With V trimmed by 0 bases and J by 5 bases, 5 bases remained unmatched. Germline CDR1 and CDR2: MGHRA and YSYEKL. CDR3 in amino acids: CASSQEGSGGKDTQYF. The CDR3, as DNA: TGCGCCAGCAGCCAAGAGGGTAGCGGGGGGAAAGATACGCAGTATTTT.

The chain joins TRBV6-5 to TRBJ1-2; D not resolved. The CDR3 extends over 13 amino acids. With 5 bases removed from V and 6 bases from J, the gap between germline ends came to 13 bases. Germline V lookup: CDR1 MNHEY, CDR2 SVGAGI. CDR3 loop: CASSTRHTDGYTF. Written as DNA, the CDR3 is TGTGCCAGCAGTACGCGACATACGGATGGCTACACCTTC.